This entry describes one T cell receptor (beta chain). Its antigen is not known. These data come from a study of cytomegalovirus exposure and HLA in healthy donors. Study-wide background: Later, an analysis reported that the 110 or so validation repertoires had used the same platform as the roughly 700 first-cohort repertoires. Study-level results: For most TCR sequences rarity was the rule, although some public TCRs occurred in many donors. Among the CMV-associated chains, three were confirmed in vitro as specific for CMV antigens. Reports showed the classifier diagnosing cytomegalovirus status with high specificity and sensitivity.

V dropped 0 bases and J dropped 3 bases, with 7 bases sitting between them. The CDR3 totals 14 residues. In germline, CDR1 is SGHRS, CDR2 YFSETQ. Using immunoSEQ multiplex PCR, the repertoire was profiled, and TCRdb retains in-frame clones only, with some absent. This table has tens of thousands of clones, 80% to 95% appearing once. The rearrangement joins TRBV5-1 to TRBJ1-5; D possibly corresponds to TRBD1 (5 bases). This TCR was recovered from a woman aged 25 to 39 in good health and CMV-seronegative. Sequencing input: PBMCs. CDR3 in DNA: TGCGCCAGCAGCTTGGTGGACAACAATCAGCCCCAGCATTTT. It encodes CASSLVDNNQPQHF.